The present T cell receptor (beta chain) was sequenced within a study of blood T cell repertoires in COVID-19. Study overall: Whether acute or convalescent, the COVID-19 samples came from the United States, Italy and Spain. PBMCs, B-cell-depleted T cells, or T cells provided the cDNA or gDNA that made up the material.

Per the study methods: Scientists estimated how many nucleated cells there were by amplifying reference gene primers. Sequencing used immunoSEQ multiplex PCR; TCRdb keeps in-frame clones, though not all of them. V, J and clone size were drawn from that table, and D and trimming were deduced from the DNA. The sample has approximately 200,000 clones, 80% to 90% seen once. Germline V gives CDR1 MGHRA, CDR2 YSYEKL. The germline V and J ends were trimmed by 2 bases and 4 bases, with 12 bases remaining between them. CDR3 length equals 15 residues. This sequence joins TRBV4-1 and TRBJ1-5; D possibly corresponds to TRBD1 (6 bases). This TCR was sampled from a man aged 55 to 70 with acute or convalescent COVID-19. Input material: peripheral blood. CDR3 in amino acids: CASSQPNRENQPQHF. CDR3 DNA: TGCGCCAGCAGCCAACCGAACAGGGAAAATCAGCCCCAGCATTTT.